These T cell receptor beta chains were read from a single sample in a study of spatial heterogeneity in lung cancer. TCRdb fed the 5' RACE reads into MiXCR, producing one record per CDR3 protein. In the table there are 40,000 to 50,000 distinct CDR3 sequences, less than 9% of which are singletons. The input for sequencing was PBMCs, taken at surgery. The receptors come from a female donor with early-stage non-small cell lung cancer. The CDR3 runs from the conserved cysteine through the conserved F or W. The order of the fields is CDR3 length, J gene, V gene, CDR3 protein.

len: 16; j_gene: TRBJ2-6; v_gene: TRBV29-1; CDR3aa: CSAATGERAGANVLTF
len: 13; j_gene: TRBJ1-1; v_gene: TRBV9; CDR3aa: CASSGQQGTEAFF
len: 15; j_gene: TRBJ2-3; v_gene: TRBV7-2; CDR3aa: CASSVRAGLTDTQYF
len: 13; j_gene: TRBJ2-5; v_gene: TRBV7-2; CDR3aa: CASSLGLQETQYF
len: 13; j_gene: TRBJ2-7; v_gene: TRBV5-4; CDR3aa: CASSSSISYEQYF
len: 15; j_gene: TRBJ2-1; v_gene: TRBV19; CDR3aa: CASSTGGGGTNEQFF
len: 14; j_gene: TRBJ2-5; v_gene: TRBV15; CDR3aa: CATSKGVGEETQYF
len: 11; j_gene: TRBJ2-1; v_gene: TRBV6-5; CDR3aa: CASSQNNEQFF
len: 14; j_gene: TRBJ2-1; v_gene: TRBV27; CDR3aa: CASSLRTDYNEQFF
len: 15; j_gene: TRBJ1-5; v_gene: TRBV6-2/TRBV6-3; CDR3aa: CASSYGRNSNQPQHF
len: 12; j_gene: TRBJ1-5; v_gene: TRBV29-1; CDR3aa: CSVGERHQPQHF
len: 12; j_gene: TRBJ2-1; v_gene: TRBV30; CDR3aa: CAWSGTGDEQFF
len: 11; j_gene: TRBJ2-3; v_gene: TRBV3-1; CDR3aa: CASTDTDTQYF
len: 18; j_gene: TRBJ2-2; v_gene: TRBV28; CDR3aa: CASSLSGIGRGPTGELFF
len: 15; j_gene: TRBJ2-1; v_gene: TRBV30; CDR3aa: CAWIAGGISYNEQFF
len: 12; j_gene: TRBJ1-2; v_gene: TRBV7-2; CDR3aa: CASSGVNYGYTF
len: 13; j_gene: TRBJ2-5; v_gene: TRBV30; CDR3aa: CAWSRDRGETQYF
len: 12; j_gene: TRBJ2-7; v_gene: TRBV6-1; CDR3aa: CASSEGSWEQYF
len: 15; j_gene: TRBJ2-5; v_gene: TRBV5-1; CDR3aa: CASSLALDSQETQYF
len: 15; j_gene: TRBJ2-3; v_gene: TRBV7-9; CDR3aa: CASSPGTSGEDTQYF
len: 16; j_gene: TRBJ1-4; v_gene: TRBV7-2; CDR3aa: CASSLGLSVVNEKLFF
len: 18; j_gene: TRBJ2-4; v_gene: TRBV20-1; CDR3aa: CSADGLQDNRGAKNIQYF
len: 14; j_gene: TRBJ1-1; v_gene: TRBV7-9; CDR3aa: CASSEDRATAKAFF
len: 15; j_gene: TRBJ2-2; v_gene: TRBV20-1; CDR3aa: CSARDPSGGTGELFF
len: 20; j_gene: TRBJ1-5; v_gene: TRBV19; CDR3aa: CASSIQVSGQGAYSNQPQHF
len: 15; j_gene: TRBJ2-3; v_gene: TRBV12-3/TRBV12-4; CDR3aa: CASSPWLARGGTQYF
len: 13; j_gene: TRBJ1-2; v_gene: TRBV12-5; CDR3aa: CASGLTLNYGYTF
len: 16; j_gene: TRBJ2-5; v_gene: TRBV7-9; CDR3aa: CASSLSGGGAIETQYF
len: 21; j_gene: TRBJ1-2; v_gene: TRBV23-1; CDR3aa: CASSQHHSLPNHRVHRYGYTF
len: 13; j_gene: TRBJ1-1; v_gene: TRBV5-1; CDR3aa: CASSLNFGTEAFF
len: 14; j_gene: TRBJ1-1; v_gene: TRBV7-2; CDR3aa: CASSPRAANTEAFF
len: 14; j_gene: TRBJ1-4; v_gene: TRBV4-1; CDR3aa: CASSLGQGNEKLFF
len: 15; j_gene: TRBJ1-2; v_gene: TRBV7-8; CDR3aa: CASSIRDRVEDGYTF
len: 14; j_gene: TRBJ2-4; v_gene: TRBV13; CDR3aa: CASSFGTAKNIQYF
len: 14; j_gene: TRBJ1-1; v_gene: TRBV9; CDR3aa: CASSVALSGTEAFF
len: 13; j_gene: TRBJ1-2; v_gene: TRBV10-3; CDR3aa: CAISEGGNYGYTF
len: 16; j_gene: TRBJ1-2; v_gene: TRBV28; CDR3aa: CASSLDRGGQIYGYTF
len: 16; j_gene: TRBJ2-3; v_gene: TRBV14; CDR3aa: CASSKHRGPGTDTQYF
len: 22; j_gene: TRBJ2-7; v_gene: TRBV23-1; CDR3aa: CASSHRIWFQGLPTTYRDEQYF
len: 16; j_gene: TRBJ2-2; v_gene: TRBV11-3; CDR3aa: CASSFSGTANTGELFF
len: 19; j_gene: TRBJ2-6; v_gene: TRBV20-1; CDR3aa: CSARDGGSGGHSGANVLTF
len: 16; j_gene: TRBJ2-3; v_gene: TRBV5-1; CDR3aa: CTSSPQHEASTDTQYF
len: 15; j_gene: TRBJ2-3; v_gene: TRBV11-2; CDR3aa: CASSLPAFRGDTQYF
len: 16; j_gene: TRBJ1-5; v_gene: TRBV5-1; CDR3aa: CASSPGTGGSNQPQHF
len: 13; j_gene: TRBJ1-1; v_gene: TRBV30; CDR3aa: CAWAQTQGAEAFF
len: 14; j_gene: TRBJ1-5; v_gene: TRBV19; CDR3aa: CASSMDRGNQPQHF
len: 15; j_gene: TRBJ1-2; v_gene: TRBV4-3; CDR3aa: CASSQKDTSNYGYTF
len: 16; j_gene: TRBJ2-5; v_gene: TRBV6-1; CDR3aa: CASSEMAGGPQETQYF
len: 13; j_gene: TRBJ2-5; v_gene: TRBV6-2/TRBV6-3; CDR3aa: CASITGGQETQYF
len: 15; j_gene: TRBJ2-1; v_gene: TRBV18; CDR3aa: CASSPSQGSHNEQFF
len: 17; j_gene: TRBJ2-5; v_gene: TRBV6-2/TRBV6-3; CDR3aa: CASSYNTGRGGGETQYF
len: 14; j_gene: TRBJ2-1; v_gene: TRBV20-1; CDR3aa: CSAARGEGGHEQFF
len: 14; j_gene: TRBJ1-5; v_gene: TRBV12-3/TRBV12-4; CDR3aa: CASSPTGGVQPQHF
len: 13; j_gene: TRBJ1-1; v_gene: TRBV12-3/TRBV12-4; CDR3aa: CASSPSRDTEAFF
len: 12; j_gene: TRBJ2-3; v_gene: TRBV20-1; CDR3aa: CSAIRGTDTQYF